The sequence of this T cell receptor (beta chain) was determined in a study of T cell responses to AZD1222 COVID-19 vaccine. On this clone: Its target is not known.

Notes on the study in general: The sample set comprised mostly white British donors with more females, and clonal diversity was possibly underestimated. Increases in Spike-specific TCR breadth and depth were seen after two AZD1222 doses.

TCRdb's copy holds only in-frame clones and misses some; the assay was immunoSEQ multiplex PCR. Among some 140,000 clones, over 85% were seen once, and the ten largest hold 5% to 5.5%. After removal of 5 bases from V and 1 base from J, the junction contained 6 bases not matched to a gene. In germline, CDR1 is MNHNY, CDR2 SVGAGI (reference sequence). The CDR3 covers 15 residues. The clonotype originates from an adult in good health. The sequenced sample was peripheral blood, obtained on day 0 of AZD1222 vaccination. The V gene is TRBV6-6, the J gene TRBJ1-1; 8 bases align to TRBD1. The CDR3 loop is CASSLSRGQNTEAFF. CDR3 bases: TGTGCCAGCAGTCTCTCCAGGGGGCAGAACACTGAAGCTTTCTTT.